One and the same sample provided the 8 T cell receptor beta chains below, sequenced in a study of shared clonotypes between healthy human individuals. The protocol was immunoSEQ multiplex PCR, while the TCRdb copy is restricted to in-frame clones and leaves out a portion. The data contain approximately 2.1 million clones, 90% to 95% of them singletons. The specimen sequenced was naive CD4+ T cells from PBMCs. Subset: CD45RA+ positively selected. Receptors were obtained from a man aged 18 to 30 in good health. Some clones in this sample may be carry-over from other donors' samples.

CDR3 amino acids: CASSLISGVEQYF. The CDR3 nucleotides read TGTGCCAGCAGCTTAATAAGTGGGGTCGAGCAGTACTTC. The chain is built from TRBV7-3 and TRBJ2-7; D unclear. This CDR3 is 13 amino acids long. V was clipped by 1 base and J by 6 bases, with 10 bases between them. Germline V lookup: CDR1 SGHTA, CDR2 FQGTGA.

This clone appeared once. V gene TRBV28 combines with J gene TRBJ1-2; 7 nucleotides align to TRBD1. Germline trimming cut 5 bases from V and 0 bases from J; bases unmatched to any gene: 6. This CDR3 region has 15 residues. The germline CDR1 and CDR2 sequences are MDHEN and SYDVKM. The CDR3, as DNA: TGTGCCAGCAGTGCCACAGGGGCCCCTAACTATGGCTACACCTTC. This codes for CASSATGAPNYGYTF.

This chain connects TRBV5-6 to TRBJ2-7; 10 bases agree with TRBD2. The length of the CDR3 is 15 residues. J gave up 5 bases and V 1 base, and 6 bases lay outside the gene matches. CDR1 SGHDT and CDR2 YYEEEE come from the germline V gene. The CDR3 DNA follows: TGTGCCAGCAGCTTGTTCGGGACTAGCGCTGACGAGCAGTACTTC. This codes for CASSLFGTSADEQYF.

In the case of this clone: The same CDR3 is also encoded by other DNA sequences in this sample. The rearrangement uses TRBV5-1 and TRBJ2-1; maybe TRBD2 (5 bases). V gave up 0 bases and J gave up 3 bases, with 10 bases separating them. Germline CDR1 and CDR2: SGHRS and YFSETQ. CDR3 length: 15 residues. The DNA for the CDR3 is TGCGCCAGCAGCTTGGAAAGTGGAGGCTACAATGAGCAGTTCTTC. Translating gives CASSLESGGYNEQFF.

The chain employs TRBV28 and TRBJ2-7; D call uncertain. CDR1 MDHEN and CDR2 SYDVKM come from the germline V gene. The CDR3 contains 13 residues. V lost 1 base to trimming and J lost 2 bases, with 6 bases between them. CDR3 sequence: CASSLYMTYEQYF. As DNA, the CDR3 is TGTGCCAGCAGTTTATATATGACCTACGAGCAGTACTTC.

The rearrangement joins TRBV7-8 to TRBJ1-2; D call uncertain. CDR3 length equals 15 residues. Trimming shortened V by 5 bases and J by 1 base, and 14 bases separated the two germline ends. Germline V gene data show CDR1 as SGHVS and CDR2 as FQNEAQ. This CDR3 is CASSATGYSNYGYTF. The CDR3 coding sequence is TGTGCCAGCAGCGCAACTGGCTACAGTAACTATGGCTACACCTTC.

CDR3 region: CASSQRGETEAFF. The CDR3 region has the DNA TGTGCCAGTAGTCAGAGGGGAGAGACTGAAGCTTTCTTT. The genes are TRBV19 and TRBJ1-1; D may be TRBD1 (5 bases). Deletions cut 5 bases from V and 5 bases from J, with 12 bases between. Germline values: CDR1 LNHDA, CDR2 SQIVND (reference sequence). This CDR3 has 13 amino acids.

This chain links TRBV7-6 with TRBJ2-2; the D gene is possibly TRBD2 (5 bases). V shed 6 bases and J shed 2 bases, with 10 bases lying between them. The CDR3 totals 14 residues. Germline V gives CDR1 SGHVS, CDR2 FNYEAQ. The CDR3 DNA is TGTGCCAGCAGTCGCAGCGGAAACACCGGGGAGCTGTTTTTT. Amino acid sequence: CASSRSGNTGELFF. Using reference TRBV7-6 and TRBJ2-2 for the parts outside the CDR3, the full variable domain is GAGVSQSPRYKVTKRGQDVALRCDPISGHVSLYWYRQALGQGPEFLTYFNYEAQQDKSGLPNDRFSAERPEGSISTLTIQRTEQRDSAMYRCASSRSGNTGELFFGEGSRLTVL.